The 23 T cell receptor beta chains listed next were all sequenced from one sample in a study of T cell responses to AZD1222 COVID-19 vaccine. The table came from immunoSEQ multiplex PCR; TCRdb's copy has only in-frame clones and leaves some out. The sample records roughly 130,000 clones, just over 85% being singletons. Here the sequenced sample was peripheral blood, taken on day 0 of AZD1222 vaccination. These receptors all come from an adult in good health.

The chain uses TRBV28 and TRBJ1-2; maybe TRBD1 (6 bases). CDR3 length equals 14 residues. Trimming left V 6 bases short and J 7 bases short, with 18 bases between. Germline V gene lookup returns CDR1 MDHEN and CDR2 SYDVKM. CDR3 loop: CASSSGQDSGGYTF. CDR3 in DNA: TGTGCCAGCAGCTCAGGTCAGGACAGCGGTGGCTACACCTTC.

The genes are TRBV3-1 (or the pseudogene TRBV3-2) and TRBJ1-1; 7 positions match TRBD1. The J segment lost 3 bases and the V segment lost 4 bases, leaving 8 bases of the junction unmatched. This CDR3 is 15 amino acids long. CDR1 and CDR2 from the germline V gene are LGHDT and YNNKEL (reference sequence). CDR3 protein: CASSRGTEGYTEAFF. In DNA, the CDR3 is TGTGCCAGCAGCCGGGGGACAGAGGGGTACACTGAAGCTTTCTTT.

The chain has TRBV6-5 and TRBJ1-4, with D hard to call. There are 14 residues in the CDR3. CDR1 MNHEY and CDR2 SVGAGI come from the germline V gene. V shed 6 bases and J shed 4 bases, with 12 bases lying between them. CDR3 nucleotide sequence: TGTGCCAGCAGCTGGACCCCCCGTAATGAAAAACTGTTTTTT. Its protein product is CASSWTPRNEKLFF.

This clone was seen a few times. The CDR3 spells CASTGPFNSPLHF. The CDR3 nucleotides are TGTGCCAGTACCGGGCCCTTCAATTCACCCCTCCACTTT. The chain is built from TRBV14 and TRBJ1-6; D unclear. V lost 9 bases to trimming and J lost 7 bases, with 13 bases between them. This CDR3 region has 13 residues. CDR1 SGHDN and CDR2 FVKESK come from the germline V gene.

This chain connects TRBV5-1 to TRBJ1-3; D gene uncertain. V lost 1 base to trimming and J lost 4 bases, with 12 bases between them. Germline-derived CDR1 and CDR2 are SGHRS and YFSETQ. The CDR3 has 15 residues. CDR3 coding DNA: TGCGCCAGCAGCTTGTCCGTGGGTTACGGAAACACCATATATTTT. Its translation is CASSLSVGYGNTIYF.

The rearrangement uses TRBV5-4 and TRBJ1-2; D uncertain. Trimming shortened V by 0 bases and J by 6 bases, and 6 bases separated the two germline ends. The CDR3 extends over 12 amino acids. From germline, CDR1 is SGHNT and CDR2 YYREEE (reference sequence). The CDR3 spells CASSLEGHGYTF. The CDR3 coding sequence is TGTGCCAGCAGCTTGGAAGGGCATGGCTACACCTTC. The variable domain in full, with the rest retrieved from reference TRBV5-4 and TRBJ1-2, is ETGVTQSPTHLIKTRGQQVTLRCSSQSGHNTVSWYQQALGQGPQFIFQYYREEENGRGNFPPRFSGLQFPNYSSELNVNALELDDSALYLCASSLEGHGYTFGSGTRLTVV.

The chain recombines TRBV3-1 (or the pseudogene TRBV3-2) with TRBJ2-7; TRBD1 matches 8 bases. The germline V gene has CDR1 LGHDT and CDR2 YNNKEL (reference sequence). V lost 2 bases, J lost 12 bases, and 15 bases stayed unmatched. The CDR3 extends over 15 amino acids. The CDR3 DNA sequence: TGTGCCAGCAGCCAATGGCCGGGACAGGCAGCCAAGGGGTACTTC. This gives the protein CASSQWPGQAAKGYF.

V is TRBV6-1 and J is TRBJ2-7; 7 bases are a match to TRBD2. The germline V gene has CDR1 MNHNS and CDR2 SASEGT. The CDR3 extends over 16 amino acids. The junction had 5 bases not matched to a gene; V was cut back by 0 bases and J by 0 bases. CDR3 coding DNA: TGTGCCAGCAGTGAAGCTAAGGCGGGAGTCTCCTACGAGCAGTACTTC. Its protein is CASSEAKAGVSYEQYF.

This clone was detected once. The CDR3 loop reads CASSPSAGHQPQHF. The CDR3 DNA follows: TGTGCCAGCAGCCCATCGGCAGGGCATCAGCCCCAGCATTTT. The chain is built from TRBV9 and TRBJ1-5, with a tentative D call TRBD1 (5 bases). Trimming took 4 bases from V and 5 from J, leaving 13 bases between them. Per the germline V gene, CDR1 is SGDLS and CDR2 is YYNGEE. This CDR3 spans 14 amino acids.

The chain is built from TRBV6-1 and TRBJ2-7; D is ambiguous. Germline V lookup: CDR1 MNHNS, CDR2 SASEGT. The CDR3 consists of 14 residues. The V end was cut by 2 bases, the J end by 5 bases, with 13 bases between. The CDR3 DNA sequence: TGTGCCAGCAGTGAATTCGGCCTCCAGGACGAGCAGTACTTC. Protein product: CASSEFGLQDEQYF.

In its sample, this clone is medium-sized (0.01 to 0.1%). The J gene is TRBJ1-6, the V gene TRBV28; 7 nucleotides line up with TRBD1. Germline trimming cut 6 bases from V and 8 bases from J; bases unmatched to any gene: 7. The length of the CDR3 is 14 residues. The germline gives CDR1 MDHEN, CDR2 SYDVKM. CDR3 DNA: TGTGCCAGCAGGACCGGGACAGTTGATTCACCCCTCCACTTT. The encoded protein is CASRTGTVDSPLHF.

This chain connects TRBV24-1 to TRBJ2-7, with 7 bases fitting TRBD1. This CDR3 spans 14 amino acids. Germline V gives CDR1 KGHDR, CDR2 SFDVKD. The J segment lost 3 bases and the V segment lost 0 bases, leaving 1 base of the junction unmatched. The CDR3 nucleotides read TGTGCCACCAGTGATTTGAGGACAGGCTACGAGCAGTACTTC. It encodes CATSDLRTGYEQYF.

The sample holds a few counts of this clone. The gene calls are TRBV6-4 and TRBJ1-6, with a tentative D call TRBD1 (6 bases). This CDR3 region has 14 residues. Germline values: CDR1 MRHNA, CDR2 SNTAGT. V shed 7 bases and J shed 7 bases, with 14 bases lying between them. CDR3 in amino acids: CASNDGQPNSPLHF. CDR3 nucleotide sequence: TGTGCCAGCAACGACGGACAGCCAAATTCACCCCTCCACTTT.

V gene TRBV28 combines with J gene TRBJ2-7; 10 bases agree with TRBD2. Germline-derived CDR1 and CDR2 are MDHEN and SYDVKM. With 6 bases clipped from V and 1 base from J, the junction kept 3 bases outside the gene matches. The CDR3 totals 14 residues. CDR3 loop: CASRSSGSSYEQYF. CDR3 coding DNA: TGTGCCAGCAGATCTAGCGGGAGTTCCTACGAGCAGTACTTC.

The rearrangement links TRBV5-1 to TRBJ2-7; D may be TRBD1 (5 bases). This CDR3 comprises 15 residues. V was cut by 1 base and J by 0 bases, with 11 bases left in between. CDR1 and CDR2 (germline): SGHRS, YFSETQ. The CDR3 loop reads CASSLTGDSSYEQYF. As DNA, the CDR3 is TGCGCCAGCAGCTTGACAGGAGACAGCTCCTACGAGCAGTACTTC.

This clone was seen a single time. The DNA for the CDR3 is TGTGCCAGCTCAGCCCAGGGTGGCAATCAGCCCCAGCATTTT. Protein sequence: CASSAQGGNQPQHF. The chain couples TRBV18 to TRBJ1-5; maybe TRBD1 (5 bases). The ends were cut back, 5 bases at V and 2 bases at J, with 10 bases in the middle. The length of the CDR3 is 14 residues. Looked up from germline, CDR1 is KGHSH and CDR2 is LQKENI. Full variable domain (outside the CDR3, taken from reference TRBV18 and TRBJ1-5): NAGVMQNPRHLVRRRGQEARLRCSPMKGHSHVYWYRQLPEEGLKFMVYLQKENIIDESGMPKERFSAEFPKEGPSILRIQQVVRGDSAAYFCASSAQGGNQPQHFGDGTRLSIL.

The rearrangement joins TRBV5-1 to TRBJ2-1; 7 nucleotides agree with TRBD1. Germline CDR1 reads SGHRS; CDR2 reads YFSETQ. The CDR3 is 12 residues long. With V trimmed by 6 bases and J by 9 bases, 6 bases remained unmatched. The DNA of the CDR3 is TGCGCCAGCAATTCACAGGGGTTTGAGCAGTTCTTC. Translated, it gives CASNSQGFEQFF.

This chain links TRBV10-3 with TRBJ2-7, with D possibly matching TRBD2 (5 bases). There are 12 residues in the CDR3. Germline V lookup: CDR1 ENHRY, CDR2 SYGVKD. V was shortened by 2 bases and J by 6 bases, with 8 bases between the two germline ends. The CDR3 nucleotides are TGTGCCATCAGTGAGATTCGGGGCGAGCAGTACTTC. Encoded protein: CAISEIRGEQYF.

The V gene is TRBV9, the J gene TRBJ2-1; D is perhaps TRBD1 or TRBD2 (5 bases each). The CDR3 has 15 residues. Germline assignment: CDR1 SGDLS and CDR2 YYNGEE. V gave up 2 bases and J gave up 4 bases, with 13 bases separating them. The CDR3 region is CASSVRDLAYNEQFF. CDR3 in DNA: TGTGCCAGCAGCGTCCGGGACCTTGCGTACAATGAGCAGTTCTTC.

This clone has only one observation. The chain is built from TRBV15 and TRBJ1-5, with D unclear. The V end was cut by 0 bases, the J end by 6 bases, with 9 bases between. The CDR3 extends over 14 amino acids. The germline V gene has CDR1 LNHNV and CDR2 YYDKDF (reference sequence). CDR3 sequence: CATSRDADAQPQHF. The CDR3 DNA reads TGTGCCACCAGCAGAGATGCGGACGCTCAGCCCCAGCATTTT.

The CDR3 here is CASSQAPPGTGYEQYF. In nucleotides, the CDR3 is TGTGCCAGCAGCCAAGCCCCACCAGGGACCGGCTACGAGCAGTACTTC. The J gene is TRBJ2-7, the V gene TRBV3-1 (or the pseudogene TRBV3-2); D may correspond to TRBD1 or TRBD2 (5 bases each). The V gene's germline CDR1 is LGHDT and CDR2 YNNKEL (reference sequence). The CDR3 loop spans 16 amino acids. The germline V and J ends were trimmed by 1 base and 3 bases, with 16 bases remaining between them.

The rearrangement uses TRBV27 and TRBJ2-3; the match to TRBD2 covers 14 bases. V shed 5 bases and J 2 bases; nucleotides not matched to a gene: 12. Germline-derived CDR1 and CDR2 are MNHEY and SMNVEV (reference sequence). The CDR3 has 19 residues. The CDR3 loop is CASSVPQGLAGALTDTQYF. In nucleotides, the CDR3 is TGTGCCAGCAGTGTACCCCAGGGACTAGCGGGGGCCCTCACAGATACGCAGTATTTT.

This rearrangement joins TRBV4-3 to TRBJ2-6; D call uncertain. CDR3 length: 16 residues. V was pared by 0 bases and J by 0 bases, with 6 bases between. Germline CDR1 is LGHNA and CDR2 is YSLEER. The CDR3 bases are TGCGCCAGCAGCCAAGACCGTGTCTCTGGGGCCAACGTCCTGACTTTC. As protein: CASSQDRVSGANVLTF.